The entry below gives a single T cell receptor beta chain sequence along with its context. The data are from a study of shared clonotypes between healthy human individuals. Every immunoSEQ plate was one replicate of a subset's evenly spread DNA. Profiling relied on immunoSEQ multiplex PCR, and the TCRdb table lists in-frame clones only, not all of them. Of more than 2,000,000 clones in the sample, about 92% were seen once. V shed 6 bases, J shed 7 bases, and the junction held 5 bases outside the gene matches. The CDR3 contains 13 residues. Germline V lookup: CDR1 KGHSH, CDR2 LQKENI. Healthy adults negative for HIV, lacking recent acute infections or vaccinations, served as donors.

What was sequenced was naive CD4+ T cells sorted from blood. Regarding subset: CD45RA+ positively selected. The rearrangement uses TRBV18 and TRBJ1-4; TRBD1 agrees at 7 bases. The sequence was obtained from a man aged 18 to 35 in good health. The chain's CDR3 is CASSRRDSEKLFF. In nucleotides, the CDR3 is TGTGCCAGCTCCCGCCGGGACAGTGAAAAACTGTTTTTT.